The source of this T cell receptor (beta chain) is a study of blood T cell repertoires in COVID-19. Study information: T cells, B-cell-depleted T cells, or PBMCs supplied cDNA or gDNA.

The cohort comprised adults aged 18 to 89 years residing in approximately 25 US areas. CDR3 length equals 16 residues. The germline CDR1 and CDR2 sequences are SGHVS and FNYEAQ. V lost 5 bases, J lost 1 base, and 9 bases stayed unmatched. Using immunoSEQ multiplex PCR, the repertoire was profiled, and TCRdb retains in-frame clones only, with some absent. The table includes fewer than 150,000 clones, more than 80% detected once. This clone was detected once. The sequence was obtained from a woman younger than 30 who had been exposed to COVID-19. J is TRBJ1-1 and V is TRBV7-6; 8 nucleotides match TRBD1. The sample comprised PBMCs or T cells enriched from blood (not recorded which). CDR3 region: CASSQRPGQANTEAFF. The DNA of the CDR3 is TGTGCCAGCAGCCAACGTCCGGGACAGGCGAACACTGAAGCTTTCTTT.